This T cell receptor beta chain is from a study of T cells in Graves' hyperthyroidism and ophthalmopathy. The TCR beta CDR3 regions underwent amplification using RNA transcripts as the source. Researchers ran a first-round RT-PCR on the TCR CDR3 using the HTBI primer set. Via MiXCR, TCRdb re-called the multiplex PCR reads, giving one row per CDR3 protein. This table has some 770,000 distinct CDR3 sequences, around 17% appearing once. Germline-derived CDR1 and CDR2 are MGHRA and YSYEKL. This CDR3 has 13 amino acids. V shed 1 base and J shed 3 bases, with 6 bases lying between them. This rearrangement joins TRBV4-1 to TRBJ2-5; TRBD1 might be the D (5 bases). The sequenced sample was blood. This receptor was taken from a man aged 18-30 years with Graves' hyperthyroidism. The CDR3 DNA reads TGCGCCAGCAGCCAAGGACAGAAAGAGACCCAGTACTTC. It encodes CASSQGQKETQYF.